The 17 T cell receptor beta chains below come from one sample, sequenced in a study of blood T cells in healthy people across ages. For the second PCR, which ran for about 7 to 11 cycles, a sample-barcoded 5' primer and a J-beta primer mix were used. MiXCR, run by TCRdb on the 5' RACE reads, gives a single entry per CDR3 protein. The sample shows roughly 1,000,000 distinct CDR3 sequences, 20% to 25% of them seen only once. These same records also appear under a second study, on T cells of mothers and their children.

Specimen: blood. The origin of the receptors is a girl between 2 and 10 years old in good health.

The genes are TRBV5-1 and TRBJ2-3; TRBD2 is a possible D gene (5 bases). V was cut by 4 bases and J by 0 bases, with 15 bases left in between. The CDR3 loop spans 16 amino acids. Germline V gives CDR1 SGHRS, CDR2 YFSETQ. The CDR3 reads CASSQVGRASTDTQYF. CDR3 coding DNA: TGCGCCAGCAGCCAAGTGGGGAGAGCAAGCACAGATACGCAGTATTTT.

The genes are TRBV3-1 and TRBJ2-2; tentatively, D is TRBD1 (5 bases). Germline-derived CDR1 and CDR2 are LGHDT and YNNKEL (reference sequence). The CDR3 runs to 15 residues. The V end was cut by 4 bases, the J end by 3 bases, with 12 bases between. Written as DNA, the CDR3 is TGTGCCAGCAGCCCTGACCTAGGGGACACCGGGGAGCTGTTTTTT. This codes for CASSPDLGDTGELFF.

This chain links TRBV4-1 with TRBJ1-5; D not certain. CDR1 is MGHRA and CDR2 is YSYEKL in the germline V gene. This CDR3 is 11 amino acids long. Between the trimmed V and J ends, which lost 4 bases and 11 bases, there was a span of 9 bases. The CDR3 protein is CASSLYVAQHF. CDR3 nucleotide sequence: TGCGCCAGCAGCCTCTATGTGGCCCAGCATTTT.

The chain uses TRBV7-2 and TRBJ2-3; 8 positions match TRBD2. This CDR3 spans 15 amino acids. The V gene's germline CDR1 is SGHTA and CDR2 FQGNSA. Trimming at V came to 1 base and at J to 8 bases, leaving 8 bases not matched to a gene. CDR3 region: CASSLVSSGRRTQYF. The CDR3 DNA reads TGTGCCAGCAGCTTAGTCTCCAGCGGGAGACGTACGCAGTATTTT.

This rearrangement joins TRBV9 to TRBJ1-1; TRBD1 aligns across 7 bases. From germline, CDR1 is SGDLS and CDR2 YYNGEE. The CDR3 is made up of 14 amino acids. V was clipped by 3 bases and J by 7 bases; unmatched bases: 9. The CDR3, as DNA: TGTGCCAGCAGCGCGTACAGGGGCTACGATGAAGCTTTCTTT. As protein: CASSAYRGYDEAFF.

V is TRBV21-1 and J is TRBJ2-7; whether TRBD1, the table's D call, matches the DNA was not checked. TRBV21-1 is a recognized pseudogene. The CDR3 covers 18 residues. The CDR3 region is CASSKVAAGQGEVYEQYF. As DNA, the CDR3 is TGTGCCAGCAGCAAAGTAGCCGCTGGACAGGGTGAGGTCTACGAGCAGTACTTC.

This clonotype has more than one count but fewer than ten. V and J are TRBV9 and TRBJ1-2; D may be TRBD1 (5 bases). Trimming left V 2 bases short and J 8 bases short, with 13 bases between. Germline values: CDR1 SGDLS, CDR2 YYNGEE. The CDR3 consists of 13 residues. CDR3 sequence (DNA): TGTGCCAGCAGCGTCGGGGCCCTGGGAGGCTACACCTTC. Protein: CASSVGALGGYTF.

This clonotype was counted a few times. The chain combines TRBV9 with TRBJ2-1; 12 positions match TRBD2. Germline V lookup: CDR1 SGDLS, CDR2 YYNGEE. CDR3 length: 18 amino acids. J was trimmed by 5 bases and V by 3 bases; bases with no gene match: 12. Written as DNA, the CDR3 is TGTGCCAGCAGCGGGACGACTAGCGGGGGTGAGTCCCACAATGAGCAGTTCTTC. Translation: CASSGTTSGGESHNEQFF.

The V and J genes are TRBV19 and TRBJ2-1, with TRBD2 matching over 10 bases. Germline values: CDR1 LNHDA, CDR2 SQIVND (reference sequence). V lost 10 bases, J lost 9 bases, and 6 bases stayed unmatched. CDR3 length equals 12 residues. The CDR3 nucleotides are TGTGCCACCCGGACTAGCGGCCCTGAGCAGTTCTTC. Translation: CATRTSGPEQFF.

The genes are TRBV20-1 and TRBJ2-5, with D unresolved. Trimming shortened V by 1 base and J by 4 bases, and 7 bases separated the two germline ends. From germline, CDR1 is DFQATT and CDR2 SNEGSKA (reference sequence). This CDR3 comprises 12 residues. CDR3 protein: CSARGLAETQYF. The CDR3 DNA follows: TGCAGTGCTAGAGGTTTAGCAGAGACCCAGTACTTC.

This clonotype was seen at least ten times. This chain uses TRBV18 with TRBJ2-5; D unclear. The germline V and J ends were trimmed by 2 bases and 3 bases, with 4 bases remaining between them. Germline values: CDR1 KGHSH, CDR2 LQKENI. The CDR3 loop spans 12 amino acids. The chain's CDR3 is CASSPTEETQYF. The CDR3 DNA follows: TGTGCCAGCTCACCAACTGAAGAGACCCAGTACTTC.

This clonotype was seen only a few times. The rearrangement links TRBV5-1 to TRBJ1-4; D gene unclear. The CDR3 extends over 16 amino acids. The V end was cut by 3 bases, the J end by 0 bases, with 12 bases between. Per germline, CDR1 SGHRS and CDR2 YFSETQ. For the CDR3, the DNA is TGCGCCAGCAGCTCAACATGGAGCGCAACTAATGAAAAACTGTTTTTT. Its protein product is CASSSTWSATNEKLFF.

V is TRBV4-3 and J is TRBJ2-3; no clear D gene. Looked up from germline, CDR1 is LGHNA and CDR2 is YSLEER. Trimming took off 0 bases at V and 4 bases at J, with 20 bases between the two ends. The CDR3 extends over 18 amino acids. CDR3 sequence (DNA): TGCGCCAGCAGCCAAGATCGATGGGGTTCTGGCGGCCCAGATACGCAGTATTTT. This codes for CASSQDRWGSGGPDTQYF.

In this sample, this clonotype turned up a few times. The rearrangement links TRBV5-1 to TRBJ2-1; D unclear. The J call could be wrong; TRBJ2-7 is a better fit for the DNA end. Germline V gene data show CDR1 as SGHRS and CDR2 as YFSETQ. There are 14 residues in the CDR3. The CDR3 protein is CASSLSPSYYEQYF. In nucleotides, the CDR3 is TGCGCCAGCAGCTTATCCCCTAGTTACTACGAGCAGTACTTC.

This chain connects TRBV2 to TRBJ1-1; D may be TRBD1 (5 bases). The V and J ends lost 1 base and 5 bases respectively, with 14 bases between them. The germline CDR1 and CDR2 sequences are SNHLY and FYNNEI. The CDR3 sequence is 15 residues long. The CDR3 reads CASSEETAPGTEAFF. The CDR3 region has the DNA TGTGCCAGCAGTGAAGAGACAGCCCCGGGTACTGAAGCTTTCTTT.

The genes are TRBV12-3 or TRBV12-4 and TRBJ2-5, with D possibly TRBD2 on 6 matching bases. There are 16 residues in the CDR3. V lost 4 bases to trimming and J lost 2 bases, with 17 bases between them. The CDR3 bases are TGTGCCAGCAGTTCTCGTCCAGCGGGCCGACAAGAGACCCAGTACTTC. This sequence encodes CASSSRPAGRQETQYF.

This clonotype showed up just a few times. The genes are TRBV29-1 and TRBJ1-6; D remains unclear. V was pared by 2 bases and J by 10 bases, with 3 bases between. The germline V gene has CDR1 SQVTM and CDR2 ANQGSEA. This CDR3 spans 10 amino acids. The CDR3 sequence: CSVESSPLHF. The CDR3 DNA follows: TGCAGCGTTGAAAGCTCACCCCTCCACTTT. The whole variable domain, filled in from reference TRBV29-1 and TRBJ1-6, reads SAVISQKPSRDICQRGTSLTIQCQVDSQVTMMFWYRQQPGQSLTLIATANQGSEATYESGFVIDKFPISRPNLTFSTLTVSNMSPEDSSIYLCSVESSPLHFGNGTRLTVT.